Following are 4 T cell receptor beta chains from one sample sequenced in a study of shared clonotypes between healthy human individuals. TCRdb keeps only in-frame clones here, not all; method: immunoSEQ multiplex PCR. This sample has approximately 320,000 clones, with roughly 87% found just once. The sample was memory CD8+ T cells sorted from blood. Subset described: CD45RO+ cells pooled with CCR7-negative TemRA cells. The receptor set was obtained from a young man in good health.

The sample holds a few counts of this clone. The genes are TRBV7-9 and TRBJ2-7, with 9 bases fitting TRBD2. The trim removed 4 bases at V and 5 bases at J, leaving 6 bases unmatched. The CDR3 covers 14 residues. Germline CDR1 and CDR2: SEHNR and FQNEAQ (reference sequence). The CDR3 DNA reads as TGTGCCAGCAGCTCGGGACTAGCTCCCAACGAGCAGTACTTC. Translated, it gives CASSSGLAPNEQYF. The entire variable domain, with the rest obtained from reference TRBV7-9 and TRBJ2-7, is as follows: DTGVSQNPRHKITKRGQNVTFRCDPISEHNRLYWYRQTLGQGPEFLTYFQNEAQLEKSRLLSDRFSAERPKGSFSTLEIQRTEQGDSAMYLCASSSGLAPNEQYFGPGTRLTVT.

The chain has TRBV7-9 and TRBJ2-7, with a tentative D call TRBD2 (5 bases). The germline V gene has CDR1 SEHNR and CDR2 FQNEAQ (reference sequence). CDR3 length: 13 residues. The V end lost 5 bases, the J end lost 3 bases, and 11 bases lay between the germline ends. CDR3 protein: CASSKDLNYEQYF. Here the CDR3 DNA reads TGTGCCAGCAGCAAGGACTTGAACTACGAGCAGTACTTC. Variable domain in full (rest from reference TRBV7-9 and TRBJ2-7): DTGVSQNPRHKITKRGQNVTFRCDPISEHNRLYWYRQTLGQGPEFLTYFQNEAQLEKSRLLSDRFSAERPKGSFSTLEIQRTEQGDSAMYLCASSKDLNYEQYFGPGTRLTVT.

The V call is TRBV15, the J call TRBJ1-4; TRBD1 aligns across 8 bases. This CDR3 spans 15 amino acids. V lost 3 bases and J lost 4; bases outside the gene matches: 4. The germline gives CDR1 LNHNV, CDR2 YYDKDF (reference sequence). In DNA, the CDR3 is TGTGCCACCAGCAGCCACAGGGGGAGTAATGAAAAACTGTTTTTT. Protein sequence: CATSSHRGSNEKLFF. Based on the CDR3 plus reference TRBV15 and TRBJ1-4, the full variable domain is DAMVIQNPRYQVTQFGKPVTLSCSQTLNHNVMYWYQQKSSQAPKLLFHYYDKDFNNEADTPDNFQSRRPNTSFCFLDIRSPGLGDTAMYLCATSSHRGSNEKLFFGSGTQLSVL.

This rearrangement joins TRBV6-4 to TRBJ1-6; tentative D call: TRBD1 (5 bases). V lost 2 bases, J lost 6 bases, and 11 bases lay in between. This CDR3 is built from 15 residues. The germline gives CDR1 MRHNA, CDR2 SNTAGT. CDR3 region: CASSDGAGSNSPLHF. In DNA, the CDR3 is TGTGCCAGCAGTGACGGGGCAGGGTCTAATTCACCCCTCCACTTT.